Listed below are T cell receptor beta chains from one sample, sequenced in a study of human T cells and chemical hapten exposure. TCRdb recomputed calls from the RACE reads with MiXCR, one row per CDR3 protein. Of nearly 85,000 distinct CDR3 sequences listed, roughly 10% are singletons. Sequenced material: whole blood, taken in connection with sensitization to the hapten diphenylcyclopropenone (DPC). The receptors here all came from a man aged 18-30 years with alopecia areata. Some clones in this sample may be carry-over from other donors' samples. CDR3s include the opening cysteine and the closing phenylalanine or tryptophan. D genes are given only for firm matches.

v_gene: TRBV20-1; d_gene: TRBD1; CDR3aa: CSAVEGRWDSSYNEQFF
v_gene: TRBV6-1; d_gene: TRBD1; CDR3aa: CASSDGTDHYGYTF
v_gene: TRBV7-3; d_gene: TRBD1; CDR3aa: CASSRGRGVGEAFF
v_gene: TRBV7-2; d_gene: .; CDR3aa: CASGPAMNTEAFF
v_gene: TRBV6-4; d_gene: TRBD2; CDR3aa: CASRRLAGGREQFF
v_gene: TRBV6-2/TRBV6-3; d_gene: .; CDR3aa: CASSPQGIAYEQYF
v_gene: TRBV20-1; d_gene: TRBD2; CDR3aa: CSAFRGGTETQYF
v_gene: TRBV6-6; d_gene: .; CDR3aa: CASSYASDEQFF
v_gene: TRBV7-9; d_gene: .; CDR3aa: CASSLFLIGNTIYF
v_gene: TRBV5-5; d_gene: TRBD2; CDR3aa: CASRKAGTSGSTYEQYF
v_gene: TRBV7-6; d_gene: .; CDR3aa: CASSAWDLKHYGYTF
v_gene: TRBV29-1; d_gene: .; CDR3aa: CSVEPDGNTEAFF
v_gene: TRBV10-3; d_gene: TRBD1; CDR3aa: CAISAGQDSTDTQYF
v_gene: TRBV7-2; d_gene: .; CDR3aa: CASSLDRQAAGYTF
v_gene: TRBV28; d_gene: .; CDR3aa: CASSLSSAGAYEQYF
v_gene: TRBV28; d_gene: .; CDR3aa: CASSLGRGNSPLHF
v_gene: TRBV7-3; d_gene: .; CDR3aa: CASSSTVSGQFF
v_gene: TRBV28; d_gene: .; CDR3aa: CASNRSPTYEQYF
v_gene: TRBV2; d_gene: .; CDR3aa: CAVTTSSSYEQYF
v_gene: TRBV3-1; d_gene: TRBD2; CDR3aa: CASSQARTSSYNEQFF
v_gene: TRBV12-3/TRBV12-4; d_gene: TRBD2; CDR3aa: CASSPSHNLAGAYNEQFF
v_gene: TRBV12-5; d_gene: .; CDR3aa: CASGLAVYGYTF
v_gene: TRBV28; d_gene: .; CDR3aa: CASSPNGGMYF
v_gene: TRBV5-1; d_gene: .; CDR3aa: CASSLAGKQDGANYGYTF
v_gene: TRBV4-3; d_gene: .; CDR3aa: CASSPRDLGPPREQFF
v_gene: TRBV28; d_gene: .; CDR3aa: CASSFLGRGNTDTQYF
v_gene: TRBV7-6; d_gene: .; CDR3aa: CASSRGTVETQYF
v_gene: TRBV12-3/TRBV12-4; d_gene: .; CDR3aa: CASSLAGTGFYEQYF
v_gene: TRBV29-1; d_gene: .; CDR3aa: CSVVVHGGTEAFF
v_gene: TRBV6-2/TRBV6-3; d_gene: .; CDR3aa: CASSMGKGFTEAFF
v_gene: TRBV28; d_gene: .; CDR3aa: CASSRGDQETQYF
v_gene: TRBV19; d_gene: .; CDR3aa: CASSPEQETQYF
v_gene: TRBV29-1; d_gene: TRBD1; CDR3aa: CSVTDRARTGELFF
v_gene: TRBV9; d_gene: .; CDR3aa: CASSVEGSNQPQHF
v_gene: TRBV20-1; d_gene: .; CDR3aa: CSASRTGYTF
v_gene: TRBV7-9; d_gene: TRBD1; CDR3aa: CASSRDRNYGYTF
v_gene: TRBV29-1; d_gene: .; CDR3aa: CSVVQELYNEQFF
v_gene: TRBV28; d_gene: .; CDR3aa: CASSLRYEQYF
v_gene: TRBV4-3; d_gene: .; CDR3aa: CASSQDLQYSYNEQFF
v_gene: TRBV28; d_gene: .; CDR3aa: CASSLIDEQFF
v_gene: TRBV7-2; d_gene: TRBD1; CDR3aa: CASSFKGQGKAFF
v_gene: TRBV6-2/TRBV6-3; d_gene: .; CDR3aa: CASSLTTAVNEQFF
v_gene: TRBV29-1; d_gene: .; CDR3aa: CSVGGQGPNQPQHF
v_gene: TRBV29-1; d_gene: .; CDR3aa: CSVDNGYTF
v_gene: TRBV7-9; d_gene: .; CDR3aa: CASSLAGERNQPQHF
v_gene: TRBV12-3/TRBV12-4; d_gene: TRBD2; CDR3aa: CASNPLAGGPETQYF
v_gene: TRBV7-7; d_gene: TRBD2; CDR3aa: CASSLMASGDSEQFF
v_gene: TRBV19; d_gene: TRBD1; CDR3aa: CASREEGTGGNEQFF
v_gene: TRBV29-1; d_gene: .; CDR3aa: CSVDDSESGELFF